The 17 T cell receptor beta chains given below trace back to one sample, sequenced in a study of Ad26.COV2.S vaccination and SARS-CoV-2 variants. Sequencing was performed with immunoSEQ multiplex PCR; in TCRdb, only in-frame clones are kept and a portion is missing. The table has some 180,000 clones, around 88% seen once. The sample in question was peripheral blood, obtained after recovery from COVID-19. These TCRs come from a human donor who had recovered from COVID-19.

This rearrangement joins TRBV28 to TRBJ2-1; D might be TRBD1 (6 bases). Trimming cost V 4 bases and J 0 bases, with 7 bases left between them. CDR1 MDHEN and CDR2 SYDVKM come from the germline V gene. The CDR3 extends over 14 amino acids. The CDR3 region is CASSWTDSYNEQFF. CDR3 in DNA: TGTGCCAGCAGTTGGACAGACTCCTACAATGAGCAGTTCTTC.

The chain recombines TRBV5-1 with TRBJ2-5; either TRBD1 or TRBD2 may fit D (6 bases each). V lost 3 bases and J 6 bases, leaving 21 bases between the germline ends. The CDR3 sequence is 16 residues long. Looked up from germline, CDR1 is SGHRS and CDR2 is YFSETQ. The CDR3, as DNA: TGCGCCAGCAGCTGGGAGGTTTGGGACATGGGTAAGACCCAGTACTTC. It translates to CASSWEVWDMGKTQYF. The whole variable domain, filled in from reference TRBV5-1 and TRBJ2-5, reads KAGVTQTPRYLIKTRGQQVTLSCSPISGHRSVSWYQQTPGQGLQFLFEYFSETQRNKGNFPGRFSGRQFSNSRSEMNVSTLELGDSALYLCASSWEVWDMGKTQYFGPGTRLLVL.

The chain employs TRBV4-1 and TRBJ2-1; 11 nucleotides align to TRBD2. Unmatched junction bases numbered 15, after V lost 0 bases and J lost 8 bases. The CDR3 has 19 amino acids. The germline V gene has CDR1 MGHRA and CDR2 YSYEKL. The CDR3 DNA follows: TGCGCCAGCAGCCAAGAGGTTGGTAGCGGGAGGGCGTTCTTTCATGAGCAGTTCTTC. Amino acid sequence: CASSQEVGSGRAFFHEQFF.

J is TRBJ2-7 and V is TRBV6-5, with 11 bases identical to TRBD1. The CDR3 has 15 amino acids. J lost 3 bases, V lost 6 bases, and 7 bases had no gene match. Germline loops: CDR1 MNHEY, CDR2 SVGAGI. As DNA, the CDR3 is TGTGCCAGCAGACTAGGAGGGACAGGGGGCTACGAGCAGTACTTC. Amino acid sequence: CASRLGGTGGYEQYF.

The J gene is TRBJ2-2, the V gene TRBV6-4; tentatively, D is TRBD2 (5 bases). The ends were cut back, 6 bases at V and 4 bases at J, with 15 bases in the middle. CDR1 and CDR2 from the germline V gene are MRHNA and SNTAGT. The CDR3 extends over 15 amino acids. The CDR3 is CASSLEEGSTGELFF. The DNA for the CDR3 is TGTGCCAGCAGCCTGGAGGAAGGGTCCACCGGGGAGCTGTTTTTT.

The chain is built from TRBV10-3 and TRBJ1-1; D possibly corresponds to TRBD1 (5 bases). The CDR3 runs 13 residues. The V gene's germline CDR1 is ENHRY and CDR2 SYGVKD. V shed 5 bases and J shed 0 bases, with 7 bases lying between them. The CDR3 bases are TGTGCCATCAGTCAGGGTATGAACACTGAAGCTTTCTTT. Encoded protein: CAISQGMNTEAFF.

This clone was seen only once. The rearrangement uses TRBV19 and TRBJ2-6; TRBD2 might be the D (5 bases). The CDR3 runs 16 residues. V was cut by 3 bases and J by 2 bases, with 11 bases left in between. CDR1 and CDR2 from the germline V gene are LNHDA and SQIVND (reference sequence). CDR3 sequence reads: CASSIVGSAGANVLTF. Here the CDR3 DNA reads TGTGCCAGTAGTATTGTGGGGAGCGCTGGGGCCAACGTCCTGACTTTC.

V and J are TRBV11-2 and TRBJ2-7; D may be TRBD1 or TRBD2 (5 bases each). The CDR3 runs to 16 residues. Trimming removed 3 bases at V and 3 bases at J, with 18 bases between. Looked up from germline, CDR1 is SGHAT and CDR2 is FQNNGV. The CDR3 loop is CASSFGGGDLGYEQYF. The CDR3 DNA is TGTGCCAGCAGCTTCGGTGGGGGAGACCTCGGCTACGAGCAGTACTTC.

This chain links TRBV29-1 with TRBJ2-7, with 9 bases matching TRBD2. CDR1 is SQVTM, CDR2 ANQGSEA, per germline. There are 15 residues in the CDR3. V trimming: 3 bases; J trimming: 3 bases; junction bases outside the gene matches: 9. The CDR3 sequence: CSVDGGAGGYYEQYF. The CDR3 nucleotides are TGCAGCGTTGATGGCGGAGCGGGAGGCTACTACGAGCAGTACTTC.

The chain uses TRBV2 and TRBJ1-6; D gene uncertain. Germline V CDR1 and CDR2: SNHLY, FYNNEI. V lost 8 bases and J lost 1, with 9 bases in between. This CDR3 has 14 residues. As DNA, the CDR3 is TGTGCCAGCCGTGGCGAATCCTATAATTCACCCCTCCACTTT. Protein: CASRGESYNSPLHF.

This sequence joins TRBV11-2 and TRBJ1-1; weak D call: TRBD1 (6 bases). Trimming pared 0 bases from V and 6 bases from J, leaving 11 bases between. CDR3 length: 14 amino acids. Looked up from germline, CDR1 is SGHAT and CDR2 is FQNNGV. The CDR3 sequence: CASSLEWGRAEAFF. CDR3 bases: TGTGCCAGCAGCTTAGAGTGGGGGCGCGCTGAAGCTTTCTTT.

This rearrangement joins TRBV13 to TRBJ2-5; TRBD1 aligns across 10 bases. This CDR3 spans 15 amino acids. Per the germline V gene, CDR1 is PRHDT and CDR2 is FYEKMQ (reference sequence). V was pared by 5 bases and J by 1 base, with 4 bases of the junction left unmatched. The CDR3 bases are TGTGCCAGCAGCCGGGACAGGGGCCCCCAAGAGACCCAGTACTTC. Protein: CASSRDRGPQETQYF.

The V gene is TRBV2, the J gene TRBJ1-2, with 7 bases aligning to TRBD1. The V segment lost 7 bases and the J segment 2 bases; nucleotides outside the gene matches: 7. Per germline, CDR1 SNHLY and CDR2 FYNNEI. This CDR3 has 14 amino acids. In nucleotides, the CDR3 is TGTGCCAGCACCCTTGGGACAGAGAACTATGGCTACACCTTC. This sequence encodes CASTLGTENYGYTF. The full variable domain, rest sourced from reference TRBV2 and TRBJ1-2, is EPEVTQTPSHQVTQMGQEVILRCVPISNHLYFYWYRQILGQKVEFLVSFYNNEISEKSEIFDDQFSVERPDGSNFTLKIRSTKLEDSAMYFCASTLGTENYGYTFGSGTRLTVV.

V is TRBV19 and J is TRBJ1-3; TRBD1 might be the D (6 bases). Germline V gene lookup returns CDR1 LNHDA and CDR2 SQIVND (reference sequence). The CDR3 has 17 residues. Trimming cost V 7 bases and J 2 bases, with 21 bases left between them. The CDR3 coding sequence is TGTGCCAGTAATCCCGCGTCTGGGGGGCTCCCTGGAAACACCATATATTTT. Protein product: CASNPASGGLPGNTIYF.

The chain employs TRBV6-1 and TRBJ1-2; TRBD1 agrees at 7 bases. Germline V lookup: CDR1 MNHNS, CDR2 SASEGT. The CDR3 is made up of 12 amino acids. V shed 2 bases and J 8 bases; nucleotides not matched to a gene: 2. CDR3 in DNA: TGTGCCAGCAGTGAAACAGGGGACGGCTACACCTTC. This encodes CASSETGDGYTF.

This clone appeared a few times. This chain joins TRBV19 and TRBJ1-3; D remains unclear. With 9 bases removed from V and 4 bases from J, the gap between germline ends came to 10 bases. The germline V gene has CDR1 LNHDA and CDR2 SQIVND (reference sequence). This CDR3 spans 12 amino acids. The CDR3 DNA follows: TGTGCCAGCCGCGGGCTGGGAAACACCATATATTTT. Translating gives CASRGLGNTIYF.

This chain joins TRBV3-1 (or the pseudogene TRBV3-2) and TRBJ2-3; TRBD1 or TRBD2 may be the D gene (6 bases each). V was shortened by 3 bases and J by 2 bases, with 15 bases between the two germline ends. CDR1 and CDR2 (germline): LGHDT, YNNKEL (reference sequence). This CDR3 spans 16 amino acids. CDR3 nucleotide sequence: TGTGCCAGCAGCCAGAAGAGGGGGGACCCCACAGATACGCAGTATTTT. Its translation is CASSQKRGDPTDTQYF.